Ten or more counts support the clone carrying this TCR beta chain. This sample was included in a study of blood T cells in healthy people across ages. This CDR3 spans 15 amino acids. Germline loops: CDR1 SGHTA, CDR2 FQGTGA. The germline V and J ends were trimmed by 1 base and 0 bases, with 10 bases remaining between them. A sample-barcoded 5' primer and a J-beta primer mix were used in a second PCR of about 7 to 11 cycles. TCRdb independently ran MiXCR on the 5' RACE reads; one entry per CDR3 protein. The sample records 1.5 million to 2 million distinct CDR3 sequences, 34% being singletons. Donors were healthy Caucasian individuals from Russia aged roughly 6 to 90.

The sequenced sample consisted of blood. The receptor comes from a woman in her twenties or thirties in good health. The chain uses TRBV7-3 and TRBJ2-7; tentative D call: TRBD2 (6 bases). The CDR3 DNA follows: TGTGCCAGCAGCTTAAGGGGGGAAAGCTCCTACGAGCAGTACTTC. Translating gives CASSLRGESSYEQYF. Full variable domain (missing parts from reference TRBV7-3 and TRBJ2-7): GAGVSQTPSNKVTEKGKYVELRCDPISGHTALYWYRQSLGQGPEFLIYFQGTGAADDSGLPNDRFFAVRPEGSVSTLKIQRTERGDSAVYLCASSLRGESSYEQYFGPGTRLTVT.